The present T cell receptor (beta chain) was sequenced within a study of cytomegalovirus exposure and HLA in healthy donors. The germline V gene encodes CDR1 SNHLY and CDR2 FYNNEI. Trimming at V came to 0 bases and at J to 4 bases, leaving 19 bases not matched to a gene. The CDR3 has 22 residues. Assay: immunoSEQ multiplex PCR; the TCRdb copy retains only in-frame clones and omits some. The sample carries 65,000 to 75,000 clones, roughly 94% recorded once. This receptor was obtained from a man between 18 and 29 years old in good health and CMV-seropositive. The sample taken for sequencing was PBMCs. The chain uses TRBV2 and TRBJ1-4; the match to TRBD1 covers 11 bases. The CDR3 here is CASSEAVLSFGTGGLLNEKLFF. CDR3 in DNA: TGTGCCAGCAGTGAAGCAGTGTTATCTTTCGGGACAGGGGGGCTCCTTAATGAAAAACTGTTTTTT.